The entry below describes one T cell receptor (beta chain). The assay was immunoSEQ multiplex PCR, and TCRdb's table has in-frame clones only and misses some. The sample has about 270,000 clones; approximately 90% are singletons. In assigning cohorts, the study relied on participant-reported clinical history. J was trimmed by 1 base and V by 4 bases; bases with no gene match: 8. The CDR3 consists of 16 residues. In germline, CDR1 is SGHRS, CDR2 YFSETQ. These data originate in a study of blood T cell repertoires in COVID-19. The rearrangement links TRBV5-1 to TRBJ2-7; 10 bases align to TRBD1. This TCR was sampled from a woman aged 30 to 39 with acute COVID-19. What was sequenced was PBMCs or T cells enriched from blood (not recorded which). In DNA, the CDR3 is TGCGCCAGCAGCCTTAGAGGACAGGGGGGATCCTACGAGCAGTACTTC. It encodes CASSLRGQGGSYEQYF. Full variable domain (outside the CDR3, taken from reference TRBV5-1 and TRBJ2-7): KAGVTQTPRYLIKTRGQQVTLSCSPISGHRSVSWYQQTPGQGLQFLFEYFSETQRNKGNFPGRFSGRQFSNSRSEMNVSTLELGDSALYLCASSLRGQGGSYEQYFGPGTRLTVT.